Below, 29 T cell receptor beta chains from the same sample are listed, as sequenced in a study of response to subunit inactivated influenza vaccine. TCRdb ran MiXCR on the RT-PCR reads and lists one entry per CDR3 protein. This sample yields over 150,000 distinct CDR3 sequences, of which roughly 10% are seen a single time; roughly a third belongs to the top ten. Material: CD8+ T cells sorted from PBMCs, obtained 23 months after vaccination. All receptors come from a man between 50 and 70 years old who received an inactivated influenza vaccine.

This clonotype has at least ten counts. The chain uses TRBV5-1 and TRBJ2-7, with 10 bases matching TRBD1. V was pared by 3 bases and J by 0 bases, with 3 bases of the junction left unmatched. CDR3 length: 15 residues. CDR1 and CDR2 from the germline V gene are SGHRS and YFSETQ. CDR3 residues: CASSWTGGDSYEQYF. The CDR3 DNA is TGCGCCAGCAGCTGGACAGGGGGTGACTCCTACGAGCAGTACTTC.

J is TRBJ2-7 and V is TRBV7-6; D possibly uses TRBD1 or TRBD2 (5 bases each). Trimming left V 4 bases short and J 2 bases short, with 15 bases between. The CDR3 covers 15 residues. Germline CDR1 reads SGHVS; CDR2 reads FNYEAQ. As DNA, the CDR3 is TGTGCCAGCAGCTCACCAGGGACCGACGCCTACGAGCAGTACTTC. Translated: CASSSPGTDAYEQYF.

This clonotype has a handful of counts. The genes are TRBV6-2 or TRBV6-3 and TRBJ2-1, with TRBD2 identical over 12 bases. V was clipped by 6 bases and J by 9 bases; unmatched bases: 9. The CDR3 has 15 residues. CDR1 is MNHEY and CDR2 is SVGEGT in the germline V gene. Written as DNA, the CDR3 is TGTGCCAGCAGCCCTGGACTAGCGGGATATGGTGAGCAGTTCTTC. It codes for CASSPGLAGYGEQFF.

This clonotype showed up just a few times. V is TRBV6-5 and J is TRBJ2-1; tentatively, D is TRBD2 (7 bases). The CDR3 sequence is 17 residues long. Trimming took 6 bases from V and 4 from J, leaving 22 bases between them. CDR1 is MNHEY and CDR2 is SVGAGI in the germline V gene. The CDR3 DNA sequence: TGTGCCAGCAGCTATTTCGGGGGGCGGGGAGTGTACAATGAGCAGTTCTTC. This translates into CASSYFGGRGVYNEQFF.

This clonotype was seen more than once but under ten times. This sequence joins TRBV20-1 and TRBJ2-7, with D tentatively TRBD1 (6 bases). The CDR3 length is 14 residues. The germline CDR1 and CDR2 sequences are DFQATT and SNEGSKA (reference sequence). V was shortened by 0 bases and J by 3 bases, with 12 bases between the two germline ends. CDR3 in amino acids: CSARDLEGGYEQYF. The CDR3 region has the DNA TGCAGTGCTAGAGATCTAGAAGGGGGCTACGAGCAGTACTTC.

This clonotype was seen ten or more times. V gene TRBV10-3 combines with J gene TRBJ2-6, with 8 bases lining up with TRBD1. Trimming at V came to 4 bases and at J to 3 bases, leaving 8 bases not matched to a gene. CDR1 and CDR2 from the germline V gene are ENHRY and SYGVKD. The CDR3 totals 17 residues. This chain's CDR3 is CAISAAQGARGANVLTF. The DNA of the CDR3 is TGTGCCATCAGTGCAGCTCAGGGGGCGCGTGGGGCCAACGTCCTGACTTTC.

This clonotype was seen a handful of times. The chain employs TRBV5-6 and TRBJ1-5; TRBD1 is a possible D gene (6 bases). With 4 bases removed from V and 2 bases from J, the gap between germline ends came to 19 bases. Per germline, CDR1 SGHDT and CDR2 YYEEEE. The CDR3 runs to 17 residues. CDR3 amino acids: CASSLLIRGVGNQPQHF. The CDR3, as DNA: TGTGCCAGCAGCCTTCTGATCAGGGGTGTGGGCAATCAGCCCCAGCATTTT.

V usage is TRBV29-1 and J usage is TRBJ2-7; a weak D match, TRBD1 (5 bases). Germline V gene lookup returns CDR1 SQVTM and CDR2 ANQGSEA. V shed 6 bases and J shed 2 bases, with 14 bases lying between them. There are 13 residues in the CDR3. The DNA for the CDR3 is TGCAGCGTCCGCACTGGGGCGACCTACGAGCAGTACTTC. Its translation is CSVRTGATYEQYF.

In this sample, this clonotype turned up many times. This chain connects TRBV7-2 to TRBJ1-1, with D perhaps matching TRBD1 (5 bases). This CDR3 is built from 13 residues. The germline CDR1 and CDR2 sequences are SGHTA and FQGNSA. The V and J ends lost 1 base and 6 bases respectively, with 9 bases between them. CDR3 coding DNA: TGTGCCAGCAGCTTAGTTCGGGACCCTGAAGCTTTCTTT. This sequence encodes CASSLVRDPEAFF.

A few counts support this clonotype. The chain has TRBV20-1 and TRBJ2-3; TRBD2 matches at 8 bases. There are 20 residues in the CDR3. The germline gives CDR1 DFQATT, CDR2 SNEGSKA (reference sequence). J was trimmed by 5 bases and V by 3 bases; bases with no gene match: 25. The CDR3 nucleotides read TGCAGTGCTAGTGGGGGGCTTGGGGAAATCACGGGACTAGGAGGAGATACGCAGTATTTT. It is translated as CSASGGLGEITGLGGDTQYF.

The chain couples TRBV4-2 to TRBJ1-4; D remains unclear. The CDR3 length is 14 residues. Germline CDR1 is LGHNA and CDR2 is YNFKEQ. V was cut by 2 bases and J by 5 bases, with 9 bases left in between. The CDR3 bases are TGTGCCAGCAGCCAACAGATTCTCAATGAAAAACTGTTTTTT. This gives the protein CASSQQILNEKLFF.

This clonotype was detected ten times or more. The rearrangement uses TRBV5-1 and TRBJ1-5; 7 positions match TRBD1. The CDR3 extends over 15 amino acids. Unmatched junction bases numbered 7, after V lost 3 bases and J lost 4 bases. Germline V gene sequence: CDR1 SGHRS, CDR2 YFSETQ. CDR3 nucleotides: TGCGCCAGCAGCTGGGCCGGACAGGAGAATCAGCCCCAGCATTTT. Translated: CASSWAGQENQPQHF.

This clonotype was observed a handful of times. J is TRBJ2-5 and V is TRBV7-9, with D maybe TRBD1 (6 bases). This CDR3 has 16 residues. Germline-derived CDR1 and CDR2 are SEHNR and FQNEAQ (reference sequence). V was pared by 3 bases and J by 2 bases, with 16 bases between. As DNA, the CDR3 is TGTGCCAGCAGCTTCCTGACTATTCAGGGGCAAGAGACCCAGTACTTC. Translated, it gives CASSFLTIQGQETQYF.

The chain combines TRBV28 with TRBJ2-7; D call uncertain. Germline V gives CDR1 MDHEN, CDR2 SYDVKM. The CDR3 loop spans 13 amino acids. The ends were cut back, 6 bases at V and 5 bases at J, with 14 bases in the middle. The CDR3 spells CASSPHLVDEQYF. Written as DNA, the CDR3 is TGTGCCAGCAGCCCCCATTTGGTGGACGAGCAGTACTTC.

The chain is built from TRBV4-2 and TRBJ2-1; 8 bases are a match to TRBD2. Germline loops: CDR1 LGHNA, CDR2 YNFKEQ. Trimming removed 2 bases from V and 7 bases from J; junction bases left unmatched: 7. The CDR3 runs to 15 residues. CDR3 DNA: TGTGCCAGCAGCCAAAGTAGCGGGATTAGAAATGAGCAGTTCTTC. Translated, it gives CASSQSSGIRNEQFF.

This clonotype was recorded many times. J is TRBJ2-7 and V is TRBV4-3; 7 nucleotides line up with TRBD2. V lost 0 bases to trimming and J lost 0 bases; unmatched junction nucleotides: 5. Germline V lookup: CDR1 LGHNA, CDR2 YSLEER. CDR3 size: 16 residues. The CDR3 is CASSQDRGGISYEQYF. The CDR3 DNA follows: TGCGCCAGCAGCCAAGATCGCGGGGGTATCTCCTACGAGCAGTACTTC.

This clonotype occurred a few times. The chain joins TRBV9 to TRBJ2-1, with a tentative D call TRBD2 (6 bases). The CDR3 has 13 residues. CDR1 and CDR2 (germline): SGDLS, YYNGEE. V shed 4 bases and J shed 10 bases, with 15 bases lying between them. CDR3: CASSPGTLREQFF. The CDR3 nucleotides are TGTGCCAGCAGCCCCGGGACTCTCAGGGAGCAGTTCTTC.

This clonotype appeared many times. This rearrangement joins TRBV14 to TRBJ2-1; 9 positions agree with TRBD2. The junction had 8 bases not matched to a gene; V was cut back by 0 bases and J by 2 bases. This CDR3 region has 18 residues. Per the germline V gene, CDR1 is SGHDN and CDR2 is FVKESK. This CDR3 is CASSQDLGLAPTYNEQFF. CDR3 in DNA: TGTGCCAGCAGCCAAGATCTTGGACTAGCGCCCACCTACAATGAGCAGTTCTTC. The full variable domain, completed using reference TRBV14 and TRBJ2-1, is EAGVTQFPSHSVIEKGQTVTLRCDPISGHDNLYWYRRVMGKEIKFLLHFVKESKQDESGMPNNRFLAERTGGTYSTLKVQPAELEDSGVYFCASSQDLGLAPTYNEQFFGPGTRLTVL.

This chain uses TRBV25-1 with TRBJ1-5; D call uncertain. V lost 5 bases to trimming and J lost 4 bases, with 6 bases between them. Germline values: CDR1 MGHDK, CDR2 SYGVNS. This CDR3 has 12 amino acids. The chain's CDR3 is CASSFTNQPQHF. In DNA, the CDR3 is TGTGCCAGCAGTTTTACTAATCAGCCCCAGCATTTT.

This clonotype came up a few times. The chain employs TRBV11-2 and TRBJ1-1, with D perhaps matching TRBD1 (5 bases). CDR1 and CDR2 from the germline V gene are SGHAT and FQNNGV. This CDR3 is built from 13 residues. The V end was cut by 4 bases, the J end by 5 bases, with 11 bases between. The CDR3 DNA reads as TGTGCCAGCAGCTGGGGGATGGGGACTGAAGCTTTCTTT. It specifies CASSWGMGTEAFF.

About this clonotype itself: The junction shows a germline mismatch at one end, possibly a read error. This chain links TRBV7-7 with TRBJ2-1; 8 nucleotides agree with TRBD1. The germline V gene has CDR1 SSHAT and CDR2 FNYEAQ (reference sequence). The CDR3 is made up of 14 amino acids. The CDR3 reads CASSPGQGFGEQFF. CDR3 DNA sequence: TGTGCTAGCAGCCCAGGACAGGGATTTGGCGAGCAGTTCTTC.

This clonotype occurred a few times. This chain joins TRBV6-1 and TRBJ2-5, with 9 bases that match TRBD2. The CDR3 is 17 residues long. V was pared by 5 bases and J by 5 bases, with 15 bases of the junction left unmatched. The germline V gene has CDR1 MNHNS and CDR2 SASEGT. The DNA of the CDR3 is TGTGCCAGCAGTCCAATCGCGGGGGGGCTCTTCGAGGAGACCCAGTACTTC. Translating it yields CASSPIAGGLFEETQYF.

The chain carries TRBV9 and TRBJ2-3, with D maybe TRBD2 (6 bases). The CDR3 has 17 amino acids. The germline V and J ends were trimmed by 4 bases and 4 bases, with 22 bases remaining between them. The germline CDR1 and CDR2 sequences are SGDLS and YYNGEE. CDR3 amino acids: CASSTQPLRESADTQYF. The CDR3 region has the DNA TGTGCCAGCAGCACCCAACCTCTCCGGGAGAGCGCAGATACGCAGTATTTT.

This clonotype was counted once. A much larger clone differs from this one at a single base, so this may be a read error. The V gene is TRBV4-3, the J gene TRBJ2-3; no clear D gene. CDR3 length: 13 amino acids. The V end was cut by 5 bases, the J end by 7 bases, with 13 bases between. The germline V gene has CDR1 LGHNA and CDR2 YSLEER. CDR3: CASSSRPTHTQYF. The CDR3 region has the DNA TGCGCCAGCAGCTCGAGACCTACACATACGCAGTATTTT.

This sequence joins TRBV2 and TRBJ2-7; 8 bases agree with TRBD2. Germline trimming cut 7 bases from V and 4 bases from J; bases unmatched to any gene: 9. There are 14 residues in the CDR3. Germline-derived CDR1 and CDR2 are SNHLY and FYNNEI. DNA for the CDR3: TGTGCCAGCACCGGAGCGGGAGAGGGGTACGAGCAGTACTTC. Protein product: CASTGAGEGYEQYF.

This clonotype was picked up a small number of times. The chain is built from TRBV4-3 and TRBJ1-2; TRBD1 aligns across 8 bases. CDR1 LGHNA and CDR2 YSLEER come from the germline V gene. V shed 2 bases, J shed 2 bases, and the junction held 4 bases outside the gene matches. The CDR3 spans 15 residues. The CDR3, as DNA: TGCGCCAGCAGCCAAACCAACAGGGGGAACTATGGCTACACCTTC. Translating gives CASSQTNRGNYGYTF.

For the CDR3, the DNA is TGTGCCAGCAGCGTCCATTCGATGACAGGGCCCTACGAGCAGTACTTC. It specifies CASSVHSMTGPYEQYF. J is TRBJ2-7 and V is TRBV7-9, with TRBD1 matching over 7 bases. The V gene's germline CDR1 is SEHNR and CDR2 FQNEAQ (reference sequence). The CDR3 extends over 16 amino acids. After removal of 5 bases from V and 2 bases from J, the junction contained 12 bases not matched to a gene.

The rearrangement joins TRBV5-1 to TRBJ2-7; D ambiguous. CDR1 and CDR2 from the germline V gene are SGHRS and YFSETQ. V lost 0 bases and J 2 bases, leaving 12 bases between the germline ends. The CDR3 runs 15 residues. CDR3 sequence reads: CASSLEPAITYEQYF. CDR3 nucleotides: TGCGCCAGCAGCTTGGAGCCAGCTATTACCTACGAGCAGTACTTC.

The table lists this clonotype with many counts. CDR3 protein: CASSPSDSRNQPQHF. CDR3 in DNA: TGTGCCAGCAGCCCATCGGACAGTCGCAATCAGCCCCAGCATTTT. The chain recombines TRBV7-9 with TRBJ1-5, with D maybe TRBD1 (6 bases). V was pared by 5 bases and J by 2 bases, with 13 bases between. The germline CDR1 and CDR2 sequences are SEHNR and FQNEAQ (reference sequence). The CDR3 is made up of 15 amino acids.